The T cell receptor beta chain described here comes from a study of blood T cell repertoires in COVID-19. Authors' methods: For nucleated cells, counts were estimated from reference gene primer amplification. TCRdb keeps only in-frame clones here, not all; method: immunoSEQ multiplex PCR. The DNA gave D and trimming, while V, J and clone size come from that table. The sample consists of around 80,000 clones, over 70% of them appearing once. The CDR3 contains 17 residues. V lost 1 base to trimming and J lost 3 bases; unmatched junction nucleotides: 9. Germline CDR1 is SGHDN and CDR2 is FVKESK. The clonotype originates from a man in his forties or fifties with active or convalescent COVID-19. V and J are TRBV14 and TRBJ2-1, with 7 bases aligning to TRBD1. Input material: peripheral blood. For the CDR3, the DNA is TGTGCCAGCAGCCAAGGGGTCGGGACAGAAATCTACAATGAGCAGTTCTTC. Amino acid sequence: CASSQGVGTEIYNEQFF.